A single sample is the source of the 21 T cell receptor beta chains below, sequenced in a study of response to subunit inactivated influenza vaccine. TCRdb ran MiXCR on the RT-PCR reads and lists one entry per CDR3 protein. The repertoire includes 630,000 or so distinct CDR3 sequences, about 15% of them detected once, and under 14% sits in the top ten. Sequencing was performed on PBMCs from blood, taken approximately 12 days after vaccination. These receptors were obtained from a man aged 45 to 65 who received an inactivated influenza vaccine.

The chain couples TRBV5-6 to TRBJ2-5, with D maybe TRBD2 (6 bases). CDR3 length: 17 amino acids. The V and J ends lost 4 bases and 1 base respectively, with 20 bases between them. Germline CDR1 reads SGHDT; CDR2 reads YYEEEE. CDR3 DNA: TGTGCCAGCAGCCATGACTACGCGGGACCTACCCAAGAGACCCAGTACTTC. Amino acids: CASSHDYAGPTQETQYF.

There are a few counts of this clonotype. This chain joins TRBV7-9 and TRBJ2-2, with 9 bases matching TRBD2. Germline loops: CDR1 SEHNR, CDR2 FQNEAQ (reference sequence). There are 17 residues in the CDR3. The J segment lost 2 bases and the V segment lost 5 bases, leaving 9 bases of the junction unmatched. CDR3: CASSPMSGRSNTGELFF. In nucleotides, the CDR3 is TGTGCCAGCAGCCCCATGAGCGGGAGGTCTAACACCGGGGAGCTGTTTTTT.

V gene TRBV4-3 combines with J gene TRBJ1-4, with 7 nucleotides matching TRBD1. The germline V gene has CDR1 LGHNA and CDR2 YSLEER. The CDR3 contains 15 residues. The V and J ends lost 4 bases and 7 bases, in that order; junction bases with no gene match: 9. The CDR3 here is CASSLSDREGEKLFF. In nucleotides, the CDR3 is TGCGCCAGCAGCCTCAGCGACAGGGAGGGTGAAAAACTGTTTTTT.

This clonotype was detected only a few times. The chain couples TRBV5-6 to TRBJ2-5, with D perhaps TRBD1 or TRBD2 (5 bases each). V lost 4 bases to trimming and J lost 2 bases, with 27 bases between them. This CDR3 region has 19 residues. CDR1 and CDR2 from the germline V gene are SGHDT and YYEEEE. The CDR3 loop is CASSGGTAASLSIQETQYF. CDR3 nucleotides: TGTGCCAGCAGCGGTGGGACGGCAGCCTCCCTCTCTATTCAAGAGACCCAGTACTTC.

In its sample, this clonotype was seen a few times. V and J are TRBV11-2 and TRBJ2-3; no clear D gene. CDR1 SGHAT and CDR2 FQNNGV come from the germline V gene. The CDR3 runs 18 residues. The germline V and J ends were trimmed by 5 bases and 2 bases, with 23 bases remaining between them. In nucleotides, the CDR3 is TGTGCCAGCAGCCCCTCCGCCGTCCTAGTGGAACACACAGATACGCAGTATTTT. It codes for CASSPSAVLVEHTDTQYF.

V is TRBV6-1 and J is TRBJ1-4; 7 bases are a match to TRBD1. V lost 6 bases, J lost 5 bases, and 6 bases stayed unmatched. This CDR3 is built from 14 residues. Germline V gene sequence: CDR1 MNHNS, CDR2 SASEGT. CDR3 sequence (DNA): TGTGCCAGCAGAAGACAGGGAGGGAATGAAAAACTGTTTTTT. This encodes CASRRQGGNEKLFF.

This clonotype was detected many times. The V and J genes are TRBV4-3 and TRBJ2-7; weak D call: TRBD1 (5 bases). This CDR3 spans 14 amino acids. Per the germline V gene, CDR1 is LGHNA and CDR2 is YSLEER. V was shortened by 4 bases and J by 0 bases, with 10 bases between the two germline ends. The CDR3 is CASSPADSSYEQYF. The CDR3 nucleotides are TGCGCCAGCAGCCCTGCAGACAGCTCCTACGAGCAGTACTTC.

The genes are TRBV12-3 or TRBV12-4 and TRBJ2-7; D perhaps matches TRBD2 (5 bases). V was pared by 3 bases and J by 6 bases, with 15 bases between. CDR3 size: 14 residues. CDR3 protein: CASSFSGESREQYF. CDR3 nucleotides: TGTGCCAGCAGTTTCTCCGGGGAAAGTCGCGAGCAGTACTTC.

This clonotype was counted only a few times. V is TRBV19 and J is TRBJ2-2; D is unresolved. Germline assignment: CDR1 LNHDA and CDR2 SQIVND (reference sequence). The CDR3 has 16 residues. Trimming left V 7 bases short and J 0 bases short, with 15 bases between. DNA of the CDR3: TGTGCCAGTACCCGAGGCACACGCCCGAACACCGGGGAGCTGTTTTTT. Its protein product is CASTRGTRPNTGELFF.

V is TRBV4-2 and J is TRBJ2-7, with 8 positions matching TRBD2. The length of the CDR3 is 16 residues. The junction had 8 bases not matched to a gene; V was cut back by 1 base and J by 3 bases. Per the germline V gene, CDR1 is LGHNA and CDR2 is YNFKEQ. CDR3 residues: CASSQAFSGADYEQYF. DNA for the CDR3: TGTGCCAGCAGCCAAGCTTTTAGCGGGGCGGACTACGAGCAGTACTTC.

The chain combines TRBV2 with TRBJ2-3; TRBD1 matches 8 bases. After removal of 7 bases from V and 3 bases from J, the junction contained 9 bases not matched to a gene. From germline, CDR1 is SNHLY and CDR2 FYNNEI. The CDR3 totals 15 residues. The CDR3 DNA is TGTGCCAGCACCGGACAGGGTAGGGGGACAGATACGCAGTATTTT. Its protein product is CASTGQGRGTDTQYF. Full variable domain (remainder filled in from reference TRBV2 and TRBJ2-3): EPEVTQTPSHQVTQMGQEVILRCVPISNHLYFYWYRQILGQKVEFLVSFYNNEISEKSEIFDDQFSVERPDGSNFTLKIRSTKLEDSAMYFCASTGQGRGTDTQYFGPGTRLTVL.

This clonotype has a handful of counts. The rearrangement uses TRBV7-8 and TRBJ2-3; 8 bases align to TRBD2. The CDR3 runs 15 residues. Germline V lookup: CDR1 SGHVS, CDR2 FQNEAQ. Losses at the gene ends were 7 bases for V and 5 bases for J; bases not matched to a gene: 11. The CDR3 DNA is TGTGCCAGCAAAATTGGCGGGAGCGGGGGAGATACGCAGTATTTT. Translation gives CASKIGGSGGDTQYF.

This clonotype was seen a few times. The chain employs TRBV6-1 and TRBJ1-1; weak D call: TRBD1 (6 bases). V was clipped by 2 bases and J by 4 bases, with 23 bases between them. From germline, CDR1 is MNHNS and CDR2 SASEGT. The CDR3 runs 18 residues. The CDR3 nucleotides are TGTGCCAGCAGTGAAACCGGGGGGGCGAGCGGTTGGTTCACTGAAGCTTTCTTT. It translates to CASSETGGASGWFTEAFF.

The CDR3 DNA is TGTGCCAGCAGTTTCTACGGACAGGGATCTGGGGCCAACGTCCTGACTTTC. Translating it yields CASSFYGQGSGANVLTF. The rearrangement links TRBV6-2 or TRBV6-3 to TRBJ2-6, with 8 positions matching TRBD1. The CDR3 extends over 17 amino acids. Trimming at V came to 4 bases and at J to 1 base, leaving 6 bases not matched to a gene. Germline CDR1 is MNHEY and CDR2 is SVGEGT.

The V call is TRBV20-1, the J call TRBJ1-1; TRBD1 might be the D (5 bases). Per the germline V gene, CDR1 is DFQATT and CDR2 is SNEGSKA (reference sequence). The germline V and J ends were trimmed by 4 bases and 4 bases, with 10 bases remaining between them. The CDR3 is 12 amino acids. The CDR3 nucleotides are TGCAGTGCTAATCAGGGAGTCACTGAAGCTTTCTTT. Protein: CSANQGVTEAFF.

V usage is TRBV7-6 and J usage is TRBJ2-7, with D possibly TRBD2 on 6 matching bases. In germline, CDR1 is SGHVS, CDR2 FNYEAQ. The ends were cut back, 0 bases at V and 7 bases at J, with 13 bases in the middle. This CDR3 region has 14 residues. The CDR3 nucleotides read TGTGCCAGCAGCTTAGCTAGCGGTTCTGATGAGCAGTACTTC. This encodes CASSLASGSDEQYF. The variable domain in full, with the rest retrieved from reference TRBV7-6 and TRBJ2-7, is GAGVSQSPRYKVTKRGQDVALRCDPISGHVSLYWYRQALGQGPEFLTYFNYEAQQDKSGLPNDRFSAERPEGSISTLTIQRTEQRDSAMYRCASSLASGSDEQYFGPGTRLTVT.

V is TRBV28 and J is TRBJ2-7; D tentatively fits TRBD1 or TRBD2 (5 bases each). Germline V lookup: CDR1 MDHEN, CDR2 SYDVKM. V was pared by 1 base and J by 6 bases, with 13 bases between. There are 14 residues in the CDR3. In DNA form, the CDR3 reads TGTGCCAGCAGTTTATTGGCCAGGGACGGCGAGCAGTACTTC. This encodes CASSLLARDGEQYF.

Ten or more counts support this clonotype. This chain connects TRBV27 to TRBJ2-7; 9 bases match TRBD1. The CDR3 has 15 residues. V was pared by 3 bases and J by 2 bases, with 5 bases of the junction left unmatched. CDR1 and CDR2 from the germline V gene are MNHEY and SMNVEV (reference sequence). CDR3 DNA: TGTGCCAGCAGTTTTGTGGGACAGGGAGCCTACGAGCAGTACTTC. This encodes CASSFVGQGAYEQYF.

This chain links TRBV12-3 or TRBV12-4 with TRBJ2-2; 8 bases line up with TRBD1. V gave up 4 bases and J gave up 6 bases; unmatched junction bases: 7. The CDR3 covers 15 residues. This CDR3 reads CASSSGGVGAGELFF. In DNA, the CDR3 is TGTGCCAGCAGTTCAGGGGGCGTAGGTGCCGGGGAGCTGTTTTTT.

This clonotype was picked up many times. The V gene is TRBV12-3 or TRBV12-4, the J gene TRBJ2-1, with D uncertain. The CDR3 is 12 residues long. V lost 6 bases and J 6 bases, leaving 9 bases between the germline ends. This CDR3 reads CASRLSLNEQFF. The CDR3 nucleotides are TGTGCCAGCAGGTTGTCTCTCAATGAGCAGTTCTTC.

This clonotype was found a few times. The rearrangement uses TRBV12-3 or TRBV12-4 and TRBJ1-2; 9 bases align to TRBD1. This CDR3 is 14 amino acids long. V gave up 3 bases and J gave up 4 bases; unmatched junction bases: 3. CDR3 residues: CASSLGTGSYGYTF. In DNA form, the CDR3 reads TGTGCCAGCAGTTTGGGGACAGGGAGCTATGGCTACACCTTC.